This note documents a single T cell receptor beta chain sequence. Other DNA sequences from this sample encode an identical CDR3 as well. This sample was taken from a study of Ad26.COV2.S vaccination and SARS-CoV-2 variants. The V and J ends lost 2 bases and 0 bases respectively, with 11 bases between them. The CDR3 consists of 15 residues. Germline CDR1 reads SGHTA; CDR2 reads FQGNSA. Treatment given: some 20 received Ad26.COV2.S at low or high dose, single or two shots; about five received placebo; per-sample allocation not given. Repertoires come from day 63 after the first vaccine or placebo injection. Data came from immunoSEQ multiplex PCR; TCRdb stores just in-frame clones and leaves some out. The data show over 400,000 clones, 89% seen once.

The source is a person between 18 and 65 years old who received the Ad26.COV2.S COVID-19 vaccine or a placebo. Source: peripheral blood, taken in a trial of Ad26.COV2.S vaccine versus placebo. The chain recombines TRBV7-2 with TRBJ2-7; a possible D gene is TRBD1 (5 bases). The CDR3, as DNA: TGTGCCAGCAGCTTAATGGGGCAGAGCTCCTACGAGCAGTACTTC. This gives the protein CASSLMGQSSYEQYF.